This T cell receptor (beta chain) emerged from a study of blood T cells in healthy people across ages. Study findings and constraints: Not knowing donor CMV status may have confounded expanded clonotype changes.

For the second PCR, which ran for 7 to 11 cycles, a sample-barcoded 5' primer and a J-beta primer mix were used. From the 5' RACE reads, TCRdb called clonotypes with MiXCR, one entry per CDR3 protein. The table includes roughly 1,300,000 distinct CDR3 sequences, almost 60% detected once. This clonotype was observed a single time. Antigen unknown. There are 15 residues in the CDR3. Germline CDR1 and CDR2: MNHEY and SMNVEV (reference sequence). The J segment lost 7 bases and the V segment lost 6 bases, leaving 11 bases of the junction unmatched. Sequencing was done on a sample of blood. The chain employs TRBV27 and TRBJ2-1, with TRBD2 matching over 8 bases. The source is a man aged 18 to 29 in good health. The CDR3 here is CASSANSGTGNEQFF. CDR3 nucleotides: TGTGCCAGCAGCGCAAATAGCGGGACGGGGAATGAGCAGTTCTTC.